The TCR beta chain described here comes from a study of blood T cell repertoires in COVID-19. Germline CDR1 and CDR2: KGHSH and LQKENI. The V gene lost 2 bases and the J gene lost 8 bases, with 12 bases spanning the gap. The length of the CDR3 is 14 residues. Sequenced by immunoSEQ multiplex PCR; TCRdb stores in-frame clones only, minus some. Of about 120,000 clones listed, 78% are singletons. The rearrangement uses TRBV18 and TRBJ1-4; D may be TRBD1 (5 bases). This TCR derives from a man between 65 and 85 years old with acute or convalescent COVID-19. Sample: peripheral blood. The CDR3 DNA reads TGTGCCAGCTCACCAGTAGGGGTCGGAGAAAAACTGTTTTTT. It codes for CASSPVGVGEKLFF.